This T cell receptor (beta chain) comes out of a study of T-cell reconstitution after alpha-beta-depleted transplantation in children. The germline V and J ends were trimmed by 7 bases and 0 bases, with 13 bases remaining between them. Germline assignment: CDR1 SQVTM and CDR2 ANQGSEA. The CDR3 extends over 14 amino acids. Unique molecular identifiers were used to barcode this TCRbeta library. Each CDR3 protein is one row after TCRdb ran MiXCR on the PCR reads. The table has more than 200,000 distinct CDR3 sequences, about 8.8% seen once. This clonotype was counted many times. The clonotype originates from a human donor who donated a stem cell graft to a child with SCID. The material sequenced was PBMCs from the stem cell graft donor, taken from the stem cell graft. The chain uses TRBV29-1 and TRBJ1-3, with D perhaps TRBD1 (5 bases). CDR3 protein: CSASGPGSGNTIYF. The CDR3 bases are TGCAGCGCCTCGGGGCCAGGCTCTGGAAACACCATATATTTT. Drawing the rest from reference TRBV29-1 and TRBJ1-3, the complete variable domain is SAVISQKPSRDICQRGTSLTIQCQVDSQVTMMFWYRQQPGQSLTLIATANQGSEATYESGFVIDKFPISRPNLTFSTLTVSNMSPEDSSIYLCSASGPGSGNTIYFGEGSWLTVV.